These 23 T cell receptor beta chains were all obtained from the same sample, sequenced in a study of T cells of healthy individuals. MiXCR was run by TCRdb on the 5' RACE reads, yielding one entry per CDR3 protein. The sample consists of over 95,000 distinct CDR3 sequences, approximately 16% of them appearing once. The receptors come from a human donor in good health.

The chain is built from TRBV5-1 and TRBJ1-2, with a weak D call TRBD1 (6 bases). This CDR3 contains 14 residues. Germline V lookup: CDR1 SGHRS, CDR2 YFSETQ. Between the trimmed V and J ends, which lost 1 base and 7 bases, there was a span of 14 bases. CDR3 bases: TGCGCCAGCAGCTTGCCACAGGGAGGAGCTGGCTACACCTTC. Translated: CASSLPQGGAGYTF. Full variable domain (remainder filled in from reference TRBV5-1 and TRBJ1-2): KAGVTQTPRYLIKTRGQQVTLSCSPISGHRSVSWYQQTPGQGLQFLFEYFSETQRNKGNFPGRFSGRQFSNSRSEMNVSTLELGDSALYLCASSLPQGGAGYTFGSGTRLTVV.

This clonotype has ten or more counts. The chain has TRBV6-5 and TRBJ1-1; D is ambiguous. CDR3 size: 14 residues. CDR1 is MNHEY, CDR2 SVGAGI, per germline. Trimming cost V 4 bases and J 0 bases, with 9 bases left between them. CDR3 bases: TGTGCCAGCAGTTTGGCAGATTTGAACACTGAAGCTTTCTTT. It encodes CASSLADLNTEAFF.

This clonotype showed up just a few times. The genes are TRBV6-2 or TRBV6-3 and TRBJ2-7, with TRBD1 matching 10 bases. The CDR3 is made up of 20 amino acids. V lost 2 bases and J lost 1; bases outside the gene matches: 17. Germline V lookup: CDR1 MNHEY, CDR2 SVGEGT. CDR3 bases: TGTGCCAGCAGTTACGCCTCCCGGACAGGGGGTCCTGTTGGGTCCTACGAGCAGTACTTC. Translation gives CASSYASRTGGPVGSYEQYF.

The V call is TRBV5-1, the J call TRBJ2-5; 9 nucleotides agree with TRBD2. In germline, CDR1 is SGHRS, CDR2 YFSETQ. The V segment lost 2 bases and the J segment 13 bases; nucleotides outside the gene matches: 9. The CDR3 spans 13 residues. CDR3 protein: CASSLSGGSPLYF. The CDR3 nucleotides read TGCGCCAGCAGCTTAAGCGGGGGGTCCCCCCTGTACTTC.

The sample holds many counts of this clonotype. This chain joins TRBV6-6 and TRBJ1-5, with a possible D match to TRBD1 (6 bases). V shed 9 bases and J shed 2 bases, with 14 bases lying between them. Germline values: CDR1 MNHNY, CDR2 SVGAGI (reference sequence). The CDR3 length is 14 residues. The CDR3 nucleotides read TGTGCCAGTACCGGACAGACGGGCAATCAGCCCCAGCATTTT. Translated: CASTGQTGNQPQHF.

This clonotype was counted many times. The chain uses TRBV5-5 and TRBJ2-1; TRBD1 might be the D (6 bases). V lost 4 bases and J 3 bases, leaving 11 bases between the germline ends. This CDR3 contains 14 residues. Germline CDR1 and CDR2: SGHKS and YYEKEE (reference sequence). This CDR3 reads CASSPQGSYNEQFF. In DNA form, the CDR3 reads TGTGCCAGCAGCCCACAGGGTAGCTACAATGAGCAGTTCTTC.

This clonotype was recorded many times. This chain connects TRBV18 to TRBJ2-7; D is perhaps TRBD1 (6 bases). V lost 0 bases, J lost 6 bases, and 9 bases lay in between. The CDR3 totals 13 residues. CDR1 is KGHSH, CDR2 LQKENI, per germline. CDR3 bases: TGTGCCAGCTCACCACCTATGGGGGCCGAGCAGTACTTC. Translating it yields CASSPPMGAEQYF.

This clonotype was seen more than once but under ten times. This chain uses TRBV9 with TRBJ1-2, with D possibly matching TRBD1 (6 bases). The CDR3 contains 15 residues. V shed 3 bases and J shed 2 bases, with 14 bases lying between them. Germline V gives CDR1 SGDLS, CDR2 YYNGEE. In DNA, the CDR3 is TGTGCCAGCAGCGCGGACCCCAGGGGCAACTATGGCTACACCTTC. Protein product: CASSADPRGNYGYTF. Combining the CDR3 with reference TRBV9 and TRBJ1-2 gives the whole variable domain DSGVTQTPKHLITATGQRVTLRCSPRSGDLSVYWYQQSLDQGLQFLIQYYNGEERAKGNILERFSAQQFPDLHSELNLSSLELGDSALYFCASSADPRGNYGYTFGSGTRLTVV.

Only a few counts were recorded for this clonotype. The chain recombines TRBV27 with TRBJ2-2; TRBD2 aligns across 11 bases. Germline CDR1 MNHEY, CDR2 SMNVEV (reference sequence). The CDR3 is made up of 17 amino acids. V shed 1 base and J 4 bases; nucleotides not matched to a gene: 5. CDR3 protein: CASSLLLAGGPTGELFF. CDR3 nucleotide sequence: TGTGCCAGCAGTTTATTATTAGCGGGGGGGCCCACCGGGGAGCTGTTTTTT.

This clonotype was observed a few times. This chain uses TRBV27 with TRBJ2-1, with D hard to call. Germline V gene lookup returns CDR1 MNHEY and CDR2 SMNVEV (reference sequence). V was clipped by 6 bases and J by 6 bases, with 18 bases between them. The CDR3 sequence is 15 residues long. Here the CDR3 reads CASSKSPQSFNEQFF. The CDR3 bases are TGTGCCAGCAGCAAATCCCCACAGAGTTTCAATGAGCAGTTCTTC.

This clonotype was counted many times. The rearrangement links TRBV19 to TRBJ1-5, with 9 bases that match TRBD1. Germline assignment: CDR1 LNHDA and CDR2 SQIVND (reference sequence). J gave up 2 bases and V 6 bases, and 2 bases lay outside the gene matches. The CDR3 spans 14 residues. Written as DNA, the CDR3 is TGTGCCAGTAGCAGGACAGGGGGCAATCAGCCCCAGCATTTT. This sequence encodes CASSRTGGNQPQHF.

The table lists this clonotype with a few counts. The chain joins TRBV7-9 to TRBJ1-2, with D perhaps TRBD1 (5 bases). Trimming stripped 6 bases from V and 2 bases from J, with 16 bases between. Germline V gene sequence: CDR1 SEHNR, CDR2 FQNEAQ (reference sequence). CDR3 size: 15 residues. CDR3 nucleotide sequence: TGTGCCAGCAGTCTAGGGGAGGCCGTGAACTATGGCTACACCTTC. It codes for CASSLGEAVNYGYTF.

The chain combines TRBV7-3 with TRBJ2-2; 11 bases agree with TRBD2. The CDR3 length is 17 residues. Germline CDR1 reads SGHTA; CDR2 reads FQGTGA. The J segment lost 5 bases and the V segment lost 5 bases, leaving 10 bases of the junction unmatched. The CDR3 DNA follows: TGTGCCAGCAGCCCAAGAAATAGCGGGGGGGCAACCGGGGAGCTGTTTTTT. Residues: CASSPRNSGGATGELFF.

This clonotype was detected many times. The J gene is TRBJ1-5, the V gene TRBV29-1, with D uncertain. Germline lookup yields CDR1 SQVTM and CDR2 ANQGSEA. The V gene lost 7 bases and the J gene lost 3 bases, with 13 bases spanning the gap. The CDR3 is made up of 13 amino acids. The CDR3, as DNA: TGCAGCGCTGCCCGGGGAAACAATCAGCCCCAGCATTTT. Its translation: CSAARGNNQPQHF.

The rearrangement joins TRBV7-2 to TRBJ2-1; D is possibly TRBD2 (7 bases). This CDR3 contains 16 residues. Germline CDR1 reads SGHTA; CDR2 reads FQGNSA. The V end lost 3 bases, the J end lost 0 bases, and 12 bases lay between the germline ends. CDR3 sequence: CASSLAGASSYNEQFF. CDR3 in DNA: TGTGCCAGCAGCTTGGCGGGGGCTAGCTCCTACAATGAGCAGTTCTTC.

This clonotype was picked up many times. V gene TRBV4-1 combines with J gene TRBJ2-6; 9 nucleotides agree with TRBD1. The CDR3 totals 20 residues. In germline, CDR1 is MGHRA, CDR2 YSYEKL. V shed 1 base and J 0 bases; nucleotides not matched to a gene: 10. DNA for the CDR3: TGCGCCAGCAGCCAAGTAATACGGGGACAGGGCATCTCTGGGGCCAACGTCCTGACTTTC. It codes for CASSQVIRGQGISGANVLTF.

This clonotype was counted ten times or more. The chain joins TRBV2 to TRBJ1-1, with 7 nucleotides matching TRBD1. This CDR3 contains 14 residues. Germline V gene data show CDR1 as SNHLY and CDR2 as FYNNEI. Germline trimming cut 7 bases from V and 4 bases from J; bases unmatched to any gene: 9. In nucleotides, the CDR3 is TGTGCCAGCACCCAACAGGGGCGAGCCACTGAAGCTTTCTTT. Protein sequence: CASTQQGRATEAFF.

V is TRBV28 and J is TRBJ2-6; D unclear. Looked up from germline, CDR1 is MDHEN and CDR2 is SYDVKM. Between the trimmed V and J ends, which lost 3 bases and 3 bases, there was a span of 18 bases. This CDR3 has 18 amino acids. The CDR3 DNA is TGTGCCAGCAGTTTCGTCTTACGGATCTCTGGTGGGGCCAACGTCCTGACTTTC. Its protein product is CASSFVLRISGGANVLTF.

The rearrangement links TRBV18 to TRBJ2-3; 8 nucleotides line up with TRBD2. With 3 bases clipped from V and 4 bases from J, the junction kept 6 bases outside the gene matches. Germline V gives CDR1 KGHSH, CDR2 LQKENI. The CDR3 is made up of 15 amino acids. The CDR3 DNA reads TGTGCCAGCTCACCCGATCGGGGGGGCCCAGATACGCAGTATTTT. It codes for CASSPDRGGPDTQYF.

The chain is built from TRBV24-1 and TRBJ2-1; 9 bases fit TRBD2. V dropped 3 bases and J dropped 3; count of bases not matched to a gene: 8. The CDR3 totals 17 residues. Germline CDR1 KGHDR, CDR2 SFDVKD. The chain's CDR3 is CATSDAGVAGDYNEQFF. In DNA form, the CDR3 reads TGTGCCACCAGTGATGCGGGGGTAGCGGGAGACTACAATGAGCAGTTCTTC.

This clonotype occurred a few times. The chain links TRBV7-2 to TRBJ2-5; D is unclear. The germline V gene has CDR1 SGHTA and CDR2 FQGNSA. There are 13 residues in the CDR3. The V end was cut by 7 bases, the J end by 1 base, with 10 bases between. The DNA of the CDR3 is TGTGCCAGCAACCCGGGCGGCCAAGAGACCCAGTACTTC. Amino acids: CASNPGGQETQYF.

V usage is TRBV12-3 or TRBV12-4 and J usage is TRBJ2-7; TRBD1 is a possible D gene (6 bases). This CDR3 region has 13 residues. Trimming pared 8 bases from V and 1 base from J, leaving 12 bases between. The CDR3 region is CASAQGGSYEQYF. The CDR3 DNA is TGTGCCAGCGCACAGGGTGGTTCCTACGAGCAGTACTTC.

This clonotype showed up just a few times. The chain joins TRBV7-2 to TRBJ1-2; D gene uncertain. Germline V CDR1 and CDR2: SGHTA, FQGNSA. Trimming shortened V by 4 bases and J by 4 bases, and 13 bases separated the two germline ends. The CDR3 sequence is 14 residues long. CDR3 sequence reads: CASSSGREGYGYTF. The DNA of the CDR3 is TGTGCCAGCAGCTCAGGTCGGGAAGGCTATGGCTACACCTTC.